This TCR beta chain is drawn from a study of T cells after posttransplantation cyclophosphamide. With 5 bases clipped from V and 2 bases from J, the junction kept 4 bases outside the gene matches. The CDR3 loop spans 15 amino acids. CDR1 and CDR2 (germline): SGHRS, YFSETQ. This clone was seen repeatedly, ten times or more. Sequencing used immunoSEQ multiplex PCR; TCRdb keeps in-frame clones, though not all of them. The specimen has 35,000 to 40,000 clones, none found just once. Material: PBMCs. This clonotype was sampled from a man aged 45 to 65 in good health, CMV-negative, and a related stem cell transplant donor. The V gene is TRBV5-1, the J gene TRBJ2-7, with 13 bases aligning to TRBD2. CDR3 DNA: TGCGCCAGCAGAAGGGGACTAGCGGGGCCCTACGAGCAGTACTTC. It is translated as CASRRGLAGPYEQYF.